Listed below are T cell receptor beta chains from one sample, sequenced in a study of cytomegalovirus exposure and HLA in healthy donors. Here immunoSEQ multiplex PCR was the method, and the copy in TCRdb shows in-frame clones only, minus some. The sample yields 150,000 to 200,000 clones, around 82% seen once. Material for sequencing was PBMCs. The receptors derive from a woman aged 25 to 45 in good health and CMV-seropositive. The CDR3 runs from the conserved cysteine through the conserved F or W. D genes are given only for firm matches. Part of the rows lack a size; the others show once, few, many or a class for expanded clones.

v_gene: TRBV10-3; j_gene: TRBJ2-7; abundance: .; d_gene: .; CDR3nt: TGTGCCATCAGTGAAAGGGAGGACAGGTCGGCCTACGAGCAGTACTTC; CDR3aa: CAISEREDRSAYEQYF
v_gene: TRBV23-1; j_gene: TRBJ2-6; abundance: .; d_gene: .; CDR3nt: TGCGCCAGCAGTTCCCGACAGACTAGGGCCCTCCCTGGGGCCAACGTCCTGACTTTC; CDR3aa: CASSSRQTRALPGANVLTF
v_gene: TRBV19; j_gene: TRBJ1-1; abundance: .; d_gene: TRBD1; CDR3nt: TGTGCCAGTAGTACCTGGGACAGCAACACTGAAGCTTTCTTT; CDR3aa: CASSTWDSNTEAFF
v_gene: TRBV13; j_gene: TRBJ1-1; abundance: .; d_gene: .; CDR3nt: TGTGCCAGCAGTCACGGACAGCCCACAACTGAAGCTTTCTTT; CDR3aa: CASSHGQPTTEAFF
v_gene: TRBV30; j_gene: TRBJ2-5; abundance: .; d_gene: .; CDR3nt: TGTGCCTGGAGTGTACTAGGTGCGAGAGAGACCCAGTACTTC; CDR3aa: CAWSVLGARETQYF
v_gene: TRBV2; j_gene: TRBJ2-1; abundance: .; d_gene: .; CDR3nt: TGTGCCAGCAGTGGAGAAGCGGGACACTACAATGAGCAGTTCTTC; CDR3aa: CASSGEAGHYNEQFF
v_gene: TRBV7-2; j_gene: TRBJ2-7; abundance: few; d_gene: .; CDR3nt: TGTGCCAGCAGCCTAGGGCCGGGACAAACCTACGAGCAGTACTTC; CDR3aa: CASSLGPGQTYEQYF
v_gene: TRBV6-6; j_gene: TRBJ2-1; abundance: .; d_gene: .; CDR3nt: TGTGCCAGCAGTCTAGACAGCTCCGATGAGCAGTTCTTC; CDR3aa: CASSLDSSDEQFF
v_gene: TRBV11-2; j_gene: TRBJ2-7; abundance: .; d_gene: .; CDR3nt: TGTGCCAGCAGCTTAGAGGCCGTACCCTACGAGCAGTACTTC; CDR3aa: CASSLEAVPYEQYF
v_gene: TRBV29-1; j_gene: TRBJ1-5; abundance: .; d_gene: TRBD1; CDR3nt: TGCAGCGTTGAAGAGGGTAAGGGGGCACCCCAGCATTTT; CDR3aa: CSVEEGKGAPQHF
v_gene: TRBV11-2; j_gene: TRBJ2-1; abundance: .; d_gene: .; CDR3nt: TGTGCCAGCACCTTAGTGGAGGACTCGGAGCAGTTCTTC; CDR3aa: CASTLVEDSEQFF
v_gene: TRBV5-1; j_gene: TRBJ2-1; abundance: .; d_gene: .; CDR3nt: TGCGCCAGCAACCCCGTCACCTTCTCGCGGGATGAGCAGTTCTTC; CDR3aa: CASNPVTFSRDEQFF
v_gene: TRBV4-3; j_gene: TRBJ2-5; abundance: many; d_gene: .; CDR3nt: TGCGCCAGCAGCCAAGATATGGAGGGAGAGACCCAGTACTTC; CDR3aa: CASSQDMEGETQYF
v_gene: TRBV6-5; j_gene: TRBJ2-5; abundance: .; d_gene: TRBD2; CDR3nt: TGTGCCAGCGGCATAGCGGGAGCTGGGGAGCAGTACTTC; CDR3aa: CASGIAGAGEQYF
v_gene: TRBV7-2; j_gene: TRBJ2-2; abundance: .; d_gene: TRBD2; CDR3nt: TGTGCCAGCAGCCGTCGGGCGGGGGCGAACACCGGGGAGCTGTTTTTT; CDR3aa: CASSRRAGANTGELFF
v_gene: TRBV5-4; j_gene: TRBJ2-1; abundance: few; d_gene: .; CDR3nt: TGTGCCAGCAGCTTGGACGCGGGGCCCCACAGCGATGAGCAGTTCTTC; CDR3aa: CASSLDAGPHSDEQFF
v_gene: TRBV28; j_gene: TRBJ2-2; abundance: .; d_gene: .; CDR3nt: TGTGCCAGCAGTACCGTGGAGGTAGACACCGGGGAGCTGTTTTTT; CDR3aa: CASSTVEVDTGELFF
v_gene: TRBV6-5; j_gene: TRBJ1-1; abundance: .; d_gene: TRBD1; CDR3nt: TGTGCCAGCACTAACAGGGGATTCTTT; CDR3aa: CASTNRGFF
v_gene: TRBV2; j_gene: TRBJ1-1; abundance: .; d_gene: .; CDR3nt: TGTGCCAGCACCGTAGACAGACCGAACACTGAAGCTTTCTTT; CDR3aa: CASTVDRPNTEAFF